This T cell receptor beta chain was captured by sequencing in a study of T cells in Graves' hyperthyroidism and ophthalmopathy. Germline-derived CDR1 and CDR2 are DFQATT and SNEGSKA (reference sequence). Deletions cut 2 bases from V and 1 base from J, with 8 bases between. The CDR3 has 13 amino acids. In patients aged 18 to 65, hyperthyroidism was newly diagnosed, with duration under 2 months. Clinical symptoms, serum thyroxine, TRAb, thyroid ultrasound and orbital computed tomography established diagnosis. Study results and limitations: The majority of expanded thyroid clonotypes above 0.001 also appeared in blood. A model of 13 V-J features distinguished ophthalmopathy from stable hyperthyroidism.

This clonotype was seen at least ten times. Its specificity is unknown. What was amplified from RNA transcripts were TCR beta CDR3 regions. The HTBI primer set was used in a first-round RT-PCR of the TCR CDR3. TCRdb analysed the multiplex PCR reads with MiXCR anew, one entry per CDR3 protein. Of approximately 870,000 distinct CDR3 sequences detected, about two fifths appear once; the ten largest clones hold 8.9%. Sequencing was performed on blood. The chain links TRBV20-1 to TRBJ1-1, with D perhaps matching TRBD1 (5 bases). This receptor was taken from a man between 18 and 35 years old with Graves' hyperthyroidism. CDR3 nucleotide sequence: TGCAGTGCTAGACCGGACAAGAACACTGAAGCTTTCTTT. It encodes CSARPDKNTEAFF.